This T cell receptor beta chain was recorded in a study of T cell changes during pregnancy in multiple sclerosis. Germline CDR1 and CDR2: SQVTM and ANQGSEA. This CDR3 is built from 15 residues. Unmatched junction bases numbered 6, after V lost 2 bases and J lost 8 bases. Some clones are missing from TCRdb's copy, which holds only in-frame ones; the method was immunoSEQ multiplex PCR. The sample includes about 130,000 clones, 90% to 96% seen only once; the top ten take 0.44%. Specimen: peripheral blood, collected after pregnancy. This TCR was sampled from a female donor with multiple sclerosis, enrolled in a pregnancy study. The chain recombines TRBV29-1 with TRBJ2-1; 13 bases are shared with TRBD2. CDR3 residues: CSVEHPGLAGYEQFF. As DNA, the CDR3 is TGCAGCGTTGAACACCCGGGACTAGCGGGGTATGAGCAGTTCTTC.